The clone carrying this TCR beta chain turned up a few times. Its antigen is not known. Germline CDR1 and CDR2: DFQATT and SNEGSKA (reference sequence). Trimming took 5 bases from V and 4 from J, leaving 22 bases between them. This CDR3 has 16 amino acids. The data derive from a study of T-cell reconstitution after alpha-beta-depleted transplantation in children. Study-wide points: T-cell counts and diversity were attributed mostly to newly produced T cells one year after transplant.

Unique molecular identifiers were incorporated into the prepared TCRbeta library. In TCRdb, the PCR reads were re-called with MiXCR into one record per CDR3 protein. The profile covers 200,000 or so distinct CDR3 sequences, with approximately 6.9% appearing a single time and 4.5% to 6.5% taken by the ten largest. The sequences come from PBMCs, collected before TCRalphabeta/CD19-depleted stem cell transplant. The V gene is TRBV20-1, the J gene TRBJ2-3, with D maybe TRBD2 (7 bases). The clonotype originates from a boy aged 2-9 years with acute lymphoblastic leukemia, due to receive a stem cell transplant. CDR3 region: CSAQAPGGPEADTQYF. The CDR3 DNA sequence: TGCAGTGCTCAAGCCCCGGGGGGCCCAGAGGCAGATACGCAGTATTTT.